This T cell receptor beta chain is drawn from a study of T cells expressing NK-cell markers. On the study more broadly: TCR beta repertoires came from sorted CD3+CD56+NKG2C+, CD3+CD56+NKG2C- and CD3+CD56-NKG2C+ T cells.

The CDR3 is made up of 15 amino acids. CDR1 is SEHNR and CDR2 is FQNEAQ in the germline V gene (reference sequence). Comment on this clonotype: Its matching antigen is unknown.

TCR beta cDNA was generated via 5'RACE template switching incorporating UMIs. No DNA is given; TCRdb re-called the 5' RACE reads and lists each CDR3 protein once. The sample's table shows 150,000 to 200,000 distinct CDR3 sequences. Study-level results: Where a handful of donors were concerned, these clonotypes also led the CD3+CD56-NKG2C+ fraction.

This TCR derives from a man aged 18-75 years in good health. The chain employs TRBV7-9 and TRBJ2-1; TCRdb names TRBD2, which stays unverified in the absence of DNA. Sequenced material: blood T cells: a sorted CD56 or NKG2C T cell subset, CD4+ or CD8+ T cells, or bulk PBMC T cells (not recorded which). The CDR3 sequence is CASSLKRGGSGEQFF.